The clone carrying this TCR beta chain appeared a few times. Its target is not known. This sample is part of a study of cytomegalovirus exposure and HLA in healthy donors. The CDR3 is made up of 16 amino acids. V trimming: 4 bases; J trimming: 4 bases; junction bases outside the gene matches: 9. In germline, CDR1 is MNHNS, CDR2 SASEGT. Researchers ran the PCR with 60 Vbeta and 13 Jbeta primers. Profiled with immunoSEQ multiplex PCR; TCRdb holds only in-frame clones, not every one. Of 200,000 or so clones detected, 75% to 85% appear once; the ten largest clones hold 6.5%. Whole-study results and caveats: The study recorded more than 150 TCR beta chains that were cytomegalovirus-associated. Earlier results showed most TCR beta V segments being productive about 87% or about 30% of the time.

The sequencing input was PBMCs. The V and J genes are TRBV6-1 and TRBJ2-5; 10 bases agree with TRBD2. The sequence was obtained from a woman aged 50 to 60 in good health and CMV-seropositive. In nucleotides, the CDR3 is TGTGCCAGCAGTGGGCGTAGCGGGAGGTCTGGAGAGACCCAGTACTTC. It encodes CASSGRSGRSGETQYF.